This TCR beta chain was sequenced in a study of shared clonotypes between healthy human individuals. Study in general: Sampling drew on donors who were a couple of women and a few men aged 18 to 49.

V lost 7 bases and J 1 base, leaving 17 bases between the germline ends. The CDR3 consists of 16 residues. Germline-derived CDR1 and CDR2 are LNHDA and SQIVND (reference sequence). The assay ran at deep level. Replicate PCRs run on sorted subsets employed about 220 ng DNA, approximately 30,000 T cell genomes. Under the authors' procedure: Junction-only sequences produced by ImmunoSEQ had no quality scores, so filtering differed. The data were produced by immunoSEQ multiplex PCR, yet TCRdb's version contains in-frame clones alone and is incomplete. That table is the source of V, J and clone size, and D and trimming were worked out from the DNA. This table holds some 740,000 clones, 80% to 95% found once. In the naive CD8 group, cells lacked CD45RO and were positively selected for CCR7, so terminally differentiated effector memory CD45RA+ cells were left out.

This clonotype was sampled from a man in his thirties or forties in good health. The chain recombines TRBV19 with TRBJ2-1, with D perhaps TRBD1 or TRBD2 (6 bases each). Sample: naive CD8+ T cells sorted from blood. The CDR3 region has the DNA TGTGCCAGTACCCCCCTAGGGGGGAATTCCTACAATGAGCAGTTCTTC. Translated, it gives CASTPLGGNSYNEQFF.